Below are 20 T cell receptor beta chains sequenced from a single sample in a study of T cells after yellow fever vaccination. From the 5' RACE reads, TCRdb called clonotypes with MiXCR, one entry per CDR3 protein. This sample carries 35,000 to 55,000 distinct CDR3 sequences, around 6.8% of them seen once, and the ten largest clones take 10%. The sequenced sample was PBMCs, either bulk or a sorted T-cell subset (CD4+, CD8+, memory, or dextramer-sorted; not recorded which), obtained 45 days after the yellow fever booster vaccination. The origin of the receptors is a man aged 30 to 45 who received the YFV17D yellow fever vaccine.

This clonotype was seen ten or more times. The genes are TRBV20-1 and TRBJ2-7, with 9 bases aligning to TRBD2. V lost 0 bases to trimming and J lost 6 bases; unmatched junction nucleotides: 12. The germline V gene has CDR1 DFQATT and CDR2 SNEGSKA (reference sequence). The CDR3 covers 16 residues. CDR3 sequence: CSARDLKREAGGEQYF. As DNA, the CDR3 is TGCAGTGCTAGAGATTTGAAGCGGGAGGCCGGGGGCGAGCAGTACTTC.

J is TRBJ2-3 and V is TRBV20-1; possibly TRBD1 or TRBD2 for D (5 bases each). Germline values: CDR1 DFQATT, CDR2 SNEGSKA (reference sequence). CDR3 length: 15 residues. Trimming left V 0 bases short and J 2 bases short, with 12 bases between. CDR3 sequence (DNA): TGCAGTGCTAGAGACCCTCGGGGCTACACAGATACGCAGTATTTT. This gives the protein CSARDPRGYTDTQYF.

In this sample, this clonotype turned up many times. This chain uses TRBV12-3 or TRBV12-4 with TRBJ2-3; D unresolved. The CDR3 runs 12 residues. The ends were cut back, 4 bases at V and 6 bases at J, with 8 bases in the middle. The CDR3: CASSSPPDTQYF. The CDR3 bases are TGTGCCAGCAGTTCCCCCCCCGATACGCAGTATTTT.

There are many counts of this clonotype. The chain couples TRBV12-3 or TRBV12-4 to TRBJ2-5; perhaps TRBD2 as D (6 bases). The CDR3 runs 13 residues. V was clipped by 4 bases and J by 0 bases, with 6 bases between them. In DNA, the CDR3 is TGTGCCAGCAGTTCGGGGGACCAAGAGACCCAGTACTTC. Translated: CASSSGDQETQYF.

This clonotype has more than one count but fewer than ten. The chain combines TRBV19 with TRBJ2-7; D is unclear. The CDR3 has 15 amino acids. Looked up from germline, CDR1 is LNHDA and CDR2 is SQIVND (reference sequence). V was clipped by 3 bases and J by 3 bases, with 15 bases between them. As DNA, the CDR3 is TGTGCCAGTAGTATCGCGGACCAGGCCTACTACGAGCAGTACTTC. Its protein product is CASSIADQAYYEQYF.

DNA for the CDR3: TGCGCCAGCAGTGAGCTAGAGACTAGTAGAGAAGTCTCCTACAATGAGCAGTTCTTC. Protein sequence: CASSELETSREVSYNEQFF. This chain uses TRBV10-1 with TRBJ2-1; possibly TRBD2 for D (6 bases). Looked up from germline, CDR1 is WNHNN and CDR2 is SYGVQD (reference sequence). Trimming pared 2 bases from V and 0 bases from J, leaving 20 bases between. This CDR3 comprises 19 residues.

This clonotype was seen ten or more times. This chain uses TRBV12-3 or TRBV12-4 with TRBJ1-5; possible D gene TRBD1, 5 bases. V was cut by 6 bases and J by 6 bases, with 12 bases left in between. The CDR3 contains 13 residues. The CDR3 loop is CASSTPGSQPQHF. DNA of the CDR3: TGTGCCAGCAGCACACCAGGGTCTCAGCCCCAGCATTTT.

This clonotype was detected many times. The chain employs TRBV20-1 and TRBJ1-5; D is unresolved. Germline CDR1 is DFQATT and CDR2 is SNEGSKA (reference sequence). The V end was cut by 4 bases, the J end by 4 bases, with 8 bases between. The CDR3 consists of 12 residues. The CDR3 reads CSAIGLNQPQHF. CDR3 DNA: TGCAGTGCTATCGGGCTGAATCAGCCCCAGCATTTT.

Points on this clonotype: A much larger clone lies a single base off, so this may be a read error. The rearrangement joins TRBV29-1 to TRBJ2-5; TRBD1 aligns across 10 bases. Germline CDR1 reads SQVTM; CDR2 reads ANQGSEA. The CDR3 loop spans 16 amino acids. This chain's CDR3 is CNVEDAGTGAPETQYF. CDR3 nucleotide sequence: TGCAACGTTGAAGATGCCGGGACAGGGGCCCCAGAGACCCAGTACTTC.

Many counts were recorded for this clonotype. The chain joins TRBV27 to TRBJ2-1, with D tentatively TRBD2 (7 bases). Trimming left V 6 bases short and J 14 bases short, with 17 bases between. From germline, CDR1 is MNHEY and CDR2 SMNVEV (reference sequence). This CDR3 has 12 residues. The CDR3 DNA reads as TGTGCCAGCAGCCCTATGGGAGGGGGGGAGTTCTTC. Protein sequence: CASSPMGGGEFF.

This clonotype occurred many times. The chain couples TRBV5-1 to TRBJ2-2; D perhaps matches TRBD2 (5 bases). CDR3 length: 13 amino acids. Germline-derived CDR1 and CDR2 are SGHRS and YFSETQ. With 1 base removed from V and 9 bases from J, the gap between germline ends came to 10 bases. CDR3: CASSLLLARELFF. Written as DNA, the CDR3 is TGCGCCAGCAGCTTGCTCCTAGCTCGGGAGCTGTTTTTT.

The sample holds many counts of this clonotype. As DNA, the CDR3 is TGTGCCAGCAGCCTCTTGCGGGGTAGCTCCTACAATGAGCAGTTCTTC. Translation gives CASSLLRGSSYNEQFF. The chain has TRBV3-1 and TRBJ2-1; weak D call: TRBD2 (6 bases). The CDR3 is 16 amino acids. V was trimmed by 4 bases and J by 0 bases, leaving 13 bases between them. Germline values: CDR1 LGHDT, CDR2 YNNKEL (reference sequence).

The chain recombines TRBV20-1 with TRBJ1-5; D gene ambiguous. The V end lost 4 bases, the J end lost 9 bases, and 22 bases lay between the germline ends. The CDR3 covers 15 residues. Per the germline V gene, CDR1 is DFQATT and CDR2 is SNEGSKA (reference sequence). As DNA, the CDR3 is TGCAGTGCTACCCCCGGGATACGGACGGTCGGGCCCCAGCATTTT. This sequence encodes CSATPGIRTVGPQHF.

This clonotype was seen a handful of times. CDR3 in amino acids: CASSIWASGNEQFF. The DNA for the CDR3 is TGTGCCAGTAGTATATGGGCTAGCGGCAATGAGCAGTTCTTC. The genes are TRBV19 and TRBJ2-1; 7 nucleotides line up with TRBD2. The CDR3 contains 14 residues. In germline, CDR1 is LNHDA, CDR2 SQIVND (reference sequence). Unmatched junction bases numbered 4, after V lost 2 bases and J lost 6 bases. The complete variable domain, with remaining parts taken from reference TRBV19 and TRBJ2-1, reads DGGITQSPKYLFRKEGQNVTLSCEQNLNHDAMYWYRQDPGQGLRLIYYSQIVNDFQKGDIAEGYSVSREKKESFPLTVTSAQKNPTAFYLCASSIWASGNEQFFGPGTRLTVL.

This clonotype was counted ten times or more. In nucleotides, the CDR3 is TGTGCCAGCAGTTCCTACAACTCCTACAATGAGCAGTTCTTC. Protein sequence: CASSSYNSYNEQFF. The chain employs TRBV6-2 or TRBV6-3 and TRBJ2-1, with unresolved D. V was clipped by 4 bases and J by 0 bases, with 7 bases between them. Germline CDR1 reads MNHEY; CDR2 reads SVGEGT. The CDR3 covers 14 residues.

This clonotype occurred a few times. CDR3 protein: CASSPGGAEPGNTIYF. In nucleotides, the CDR3 is TGTGCCAGCAGCCCCGGGGGGGCCGAGCCTGGAAACACCATATATTTT. The chain is built from TRBV7-7 and TRBJ1-3, with D maybe TRBD1 (6 bases). This CDR3 region has 16 residues. V gave up 5 bases and J gave up 2 bases, with 16 bases separating them. Looked up from germline, CDR1 is SSHAT and CDR2 is FNYEAQ (reference sequence).

This clonotype was picked up many times. The chain combines TRBV20-1 with TRBJ2-1, with TRBD1 matching 8 bases. V shed 4 bases, J shed 5 bases, and the junction held 10 bases outside the gene matches. CDR1 is DFQATT and CDR2 is SNEGSKA in the germline V gene (reference sequence). The CDR3 runs to 15 residues. For the CDR3, the DNA is TGCAGTGCTACTACAGTCCAGGGGGCGGACAATGAGCAGTTCTTC. Its protein is CSATTVQGADNEQFF.

This clonotype was counted many times. The chain employs TRBV12-3 or TRBV12-4 and TRBJ2-7, with D perhaps matching TRBD2 (5 bases). There are 14 residues in the CDR3. V was cut by 7 bases and J by 2 bases, with 15 bases left in between. The CDR3 coding sequence is TGTGCCAGCACGGCGGGCGGCGGAACCTACGAGCAGTACTTC. It specifies CASTAGGGTYEQYF.

The rearrangement uses TRBV20-1 and TRBJ2-7; the D gene could be TRBD1 or TRBD2 (5 bases each). The CDR3 sequence is 13 residues long. Looked up from germline, CDR1 is DFQATT and CDR2 is SNEGSKA (reference sequence). V was shortened by 2 bases and J by 0 bases, with 8 bases between the two germline ends. In DNA form, the CDR3 reads TGCAGTGCTAGATTTGGGGGCTCCTACGAGCAGTACTTC. It yields the protein CSARFGGSYEQYF.

Ten or more counts support this clonotype. V is TRBV20-1 and J is TRBJ2-1; D gene uncertain. The V end was cut by 0 bases, the J end by 5 bases, with 8 bases between. Germline V lookup: CDR1 DFQATT, CDR2 SNEGSKA (reference sequence). The CDR3 length is 13 residues. CDR3: CSARDSYDNEQFF. The CDR3 bases are TGCAGTGCTAGAGATTCCTATGACAATGAGCAGTTCTTC.